The present T cell receptor (beta chain) was sequenced within a study of T cells in Graves' hyperthyroidism and ophthalmopathy. General study points: Ophthalmopathy and stable hyperthyroidism were told apart by a 13 V-J model.

Note on this clonotype: No antigen is known for it.

V gave up 6 bases and J gave up 7 bases, with 9 bases separating them. The CDR3 sequence is 11 residues long. The CDR3 regions of TCR beta were amplified from RNA transcripts. The TCR CDR3 first-round RT-PCR relied on the HTBI primer set. TCRdb ran MiXCR on the multiplex PCR reads and lists one entry per CDR3 protein. The sample contains over 250,000 distinct CDR3 sequences, around 25% of which appear only once. Newly diagnosed hyperthyroidism patients aged 18 to 65 years had disease lasting under 2 months. Each 10 ml fresh peripheral blood draw supplied the PBMCs. The chain has TRBV12-3 or TRBV12-4 and TRBJ1-2; D possibly corresponds to TRBD1 (5 bases). Sequenced input: blood. This TCR derives from a man in his forties with Graves' hyperthyroidism that later progressed to Graves' ophthalmopathy. In DNA, the CDR3 is TGTGCCAGCAGACTGACAGCTGGCTACACCTTC. This encodes CASRLTAGYTF.